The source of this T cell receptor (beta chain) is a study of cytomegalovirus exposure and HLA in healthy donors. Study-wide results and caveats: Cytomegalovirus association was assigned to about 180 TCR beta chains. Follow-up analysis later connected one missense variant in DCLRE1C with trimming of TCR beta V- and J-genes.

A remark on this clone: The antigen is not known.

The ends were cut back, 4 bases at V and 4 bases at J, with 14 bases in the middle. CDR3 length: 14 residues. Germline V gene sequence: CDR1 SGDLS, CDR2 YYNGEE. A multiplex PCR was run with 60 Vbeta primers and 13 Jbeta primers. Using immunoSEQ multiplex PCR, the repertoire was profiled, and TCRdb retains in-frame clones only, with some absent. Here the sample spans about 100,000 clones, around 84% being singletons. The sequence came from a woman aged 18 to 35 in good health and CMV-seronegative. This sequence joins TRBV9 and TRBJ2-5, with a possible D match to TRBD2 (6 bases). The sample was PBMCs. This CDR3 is CASSPRGRGETQYF. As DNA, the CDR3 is TGTGCCAGCAGCCCCCGCGGGCGGGGAGAGACCCAGTACTTC.